Presented here are 16 T cell receptor beta chains from one specimen sequenced in a study of blood T cell repertoires in COVID-19. Sequencing used immunoSEQ multiplex PCR; TCRdb keeps in-frame clones, though not all of them. Counted here are some 170,000 clones, around four fifths occurring once; the ten biggest clones make up around 7%. The sequencing input was peripheral blood. Receptors originate from a woman between 40 and 55 years old with COVID-19, enrolled during active disease.

This chain connects TRBV4-1 to TRBJ2-7; D is uncertain. This CDR3 comprises 14 residues. Trimming took off 5 bases at V and 0 bases at J, with 11 bases between the two ends. Germline loops: CDR1 MGHRA, CDR2 YSYEKL. CDR3 coding DNA: TGCGCCAGCAGCTTGGTTGGCCCCTCCTACGAGCAGTACTTC. The encoded protein is CASSLVGPSYEQYF.

V usage is TRBV27 and J usage is TRBJ2-4, with TRBD1 as a possible D gene (6 bases). Trimming shortened V by 7 bases and J by 3 bases, and 13 bases separated the two germline ends. This CDR3 is built from 14 residues. Germline V gene data show CDR1 as MNHEY and CDR2 as SMNVEV (reference sequence). The DNA of the CDR3 is TGTGCCAGCACCCTAGAGGGGGACAAAAACATTCAGTACTTC. Its protein product is CASTLEGDKNIQYF.

This chain links TRBV28 with TRBJ2-3; 7 bases agree with TRBD2. V shed 3 bases and J 4 bases; nucleotides not matched to a gene: 7. The CDR3 is 15 amino acids. CDR1 is MDHEN, CDR2 SYDVKM, per germline. The CDR3 loop is CASSLAGRAADTQYF. The CDR3 DNA is TGTGCCAGCAGTTTGGCGGGGAGGGCCGCAGATACGCAGTATTTT.

This chain connects TRBV7-2 to TRBJ2-5, with D possibly matching TRBD2 (6 bases). The germline CDR1 and CDR2 sequences are SGHTA and FQGNSA. CDR3 length: 18 residues. V lost 1 base and J lost 6, with 24 bases in between. Written as DNA, the CDR3 is TGTGCCAGCAGCTTAGTCTGGGACTTTGAACCAGTCAAGAAGACCCAGTACTTC. It yields the protein CASSLVWDFEPVKKTQYF.

The chain is built from TRBV19 and TRBJ1-2; 9 bases agree with TRBD1. With 1 base clipped from V and 4 bases from J, the junction kept 7 bases outside the gene matches. Germline assignment: CDR1 LNHDA and CDR2 SQIVND (reference sequence). The CDR3 sequence is 16 residues long. The chain's CDR3 is CASSIGWTGDGYGYTF. CDR3 nucleotides: TGTGCCAGTAGTATAGGGTGGACAGGGGACGGCTATGGCTACACCTTC. Looking up the rest from reference TRBV19 and TRBJ1-2 gives the full variable domain: DGGITQSPKYLFRKEGQNVTLSCEQNLNHDAMYWYRQDPGQGLRLIYYSQIVNDFQKGDIAEGYSVSREKKESFPLTVTSAQKNPTAFYLCASSIGWTGDGYGYTFGSGTRLTVV.

This clone has a single count. This chain's CDR3 is CASSQDRGDTEAFF. As DNA, the CDR3 is TGTGCCAGCTCACAAGACAGGGGGGACACTGAAGCTTTCTTT. The rearrangement uses TRBV18 and TRBJ1-1; 9 nucleotides agree with TRBD1. Germline CDR1 KGHSH, CDR2 LQKENI. Trimming at V came to 4 bases and at J to 3 bases, leaving 3 bases not matched to a gene. The CDR3 covers 14 residues.

V usage is TRBV9 and J usage is TRBJ2-7; D is uncertain. Between the trimmed V and J ends, which lost 3 bases and 4 bases, there was a span of 20 bases. This CDR3 has 16 amino acids. Germline CDR1 and CDR2: SGDLS and YYNGEE. The CDR3 protein is CASSDRPIAGLYEQYF. CDR3 nucleotide sequence: TGTGCCAGCAGCGACCGCCCAATTGCAGGTCTTTACGAGCAGTACTTC.

The V gene is TRBV5-1, the J gene TRBJ2-1; perhaps TRBD2 as D (6 bases). Germline loops: CDR1 SGHRS, CDR2 YFSETQ. V lost 1 base, J lost 7 bases, and 12 bases lay in between. This CDR3 has 14 residues. CDR3 in amino acids: CASSLTTGGNEQFF. The CDR3 DNA reads TGCGCCAGCAGCTTGACAACTGGGGGGAATGAGCAGTTCTTC.

The chain combines TRBV9 with TRBJ2-3; TRBD2 matches at 8 bases. Germline V gives CDR1 SGDLS, CDR2 YYNGEE. V dropped 4 bases and J dropped 4; count of bases not matched to a gene: 2. The CDR3 is 13 amino acids. The CDR3 region is CASSPGGADTQYF. The DNA of the CDR3 is TGTGCCAGCAGCCCCGGGGGGGCAGATACGCAGTATTTT. Based on the CDR3 plus reference TRBV9 and TRBJ2-3, the full variable domain is DSGVTQTPKHLITATGQRVTLRCSPRSGDLSVYWYQQSLDQGLQFLIQYYNGEERAKGNILERFSAQQFPDLHSELNLSSLELGDSALYFCASSPGGADTQYFGPGTRLTVL.

The V gene is TRBV6-1, the J gene TRBJ2-1, with D tentatively TRBD2 (5 bases). V shed 2 bases and J shed 3 bases, with 11 bases lying between them. Germline V CDR1 and CDR2: MNHNS, SASEGT. CDR3 length: 15 amino acids. The CDR3 coding sequence is TGTGCCAGCAGTGAATCCGTCGAGGGCTACAATGAGCAGTTCTTC. Translation: CASSESVEGYNEQFF.

In its sample, this clone was seen once. This rearrangement joins TRBV9 to TRBJ1-1; D perhaps matches TRBD1 (6 bases). CDR3 length equals 14 residues. The V end lost 5 bases, the J end lost 1 base, and 12 bases lay between the germline ends. The V gene's germline CDR1 is SGDLS and CDR2 YYNGEE. The CDR3 region is CASRVAGANTEAFF. In nucleotides, the CDR3 is TGTGCCAGCAGGGTGGCAGGGGCGAACACTGAAGCTTTCTTT.

The genes are TRBV7-5 and TRBJ1-2; no check of the table's D call, TRBD1, against the DNA was made. TRBV7-5 is given as a pseudogene. This CDR3 has 16 amino acids. The CDR3 sequence: CARSSGTGEFSYGYTF. Here the CDR3 DNA reads TGTGCCAGAAGCTCGGGGACAGGGGAATTTAGCTATGGCTACACCTTC.

The V call is TRBV18, the J call TRBJ2-3; D is undetermined. V was pared by 1 base and J by 0 bases, with 8 bases between. Germline CDR1 and CDR2: KGHSH and LQKENI. The CDR3 spans 15 residues. This chain's CDR3 is CASSPRGTSTDTQYF. The CDR3 bases are TGTGCCAGCTCACCACGCGGCACCAGCACAGATACGCAGTATTTT.

The genes are TRBV5-1 and TRBJ1-2, with 8 nucleotides matching TRBD1. CDR1 is SGHRS, CDR2 YFSETQ, per germline. Trimming cost V 9 bases and J 8 bases; bases outside gene matches: 12. The CDR3 has 13 residues. The chain's CDR3 is CAIDGTGLRGYTF. CDR3 nucleotide sequence: TGCGCCATCGATGGGACAGGCCTGAGGGGCTACACCTTC.

The chain carries TRBV28 and TRBJ1-1, with a weak D call TRBD1 (5 bases). Trimming took off 2 bases at V and 4 bases at J, with 11 bases between the two ends. In germline, CDR1 is MDHEN, CDR2 SYDVKM. This CDR3 is built from 14 residues. The CDR3 sequence: CASSLMGGGTEAFF. CDR3 in DNA: TGTGCCAGCAGTTTAATGGGGGGGGGCACTGAAGCTTTCTTT.

In this sample, this clone turned up a few times. The rearrangement joins TRBV2 to TRBJ1-5, with D possibly matching TRBD1 (6 bases). The germline gives CDR1 SNHLY, CDR2 FYNNEI. The CDR3 has 14 residues. Trimming cost V 4 bases and J 4 bases, with 11 bases left between them. The DNA of the CDR3 is TGTGCCAGCAGTGGACAGGTAGAAAATCAGCCCCAGCATTTT. This codes for CASSGQVENQPQHF. The full variable domain, in which reference TRBV2 and TRBJ1-5 provide the parts outside the CDR3, is EPEVTQTPSHQVTQMGQEVILRCVPISNHLYFYWYRQILGQKVEFLVSFYNNEISEKSEIFDDQFSVERPDGSNFTLKIRSTKLEDSAMYFCASSGQVENQPQHFGDGTRLSIL.